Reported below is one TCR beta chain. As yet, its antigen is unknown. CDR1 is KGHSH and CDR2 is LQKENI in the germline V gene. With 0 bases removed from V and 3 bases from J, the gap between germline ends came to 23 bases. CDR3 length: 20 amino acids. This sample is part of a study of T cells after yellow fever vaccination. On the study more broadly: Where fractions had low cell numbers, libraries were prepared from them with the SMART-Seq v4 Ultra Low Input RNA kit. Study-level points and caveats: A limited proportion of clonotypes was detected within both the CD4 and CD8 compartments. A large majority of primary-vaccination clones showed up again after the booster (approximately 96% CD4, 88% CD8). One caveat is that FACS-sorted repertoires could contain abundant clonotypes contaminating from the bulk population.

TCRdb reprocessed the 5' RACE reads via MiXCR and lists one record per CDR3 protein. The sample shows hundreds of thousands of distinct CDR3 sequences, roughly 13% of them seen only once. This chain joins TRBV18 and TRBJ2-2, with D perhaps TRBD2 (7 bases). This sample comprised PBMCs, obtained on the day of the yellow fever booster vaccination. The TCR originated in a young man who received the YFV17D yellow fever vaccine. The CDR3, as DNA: TGTGCCAGCTCACCACCGGGGGGGACACCCCTCCCCGGGGACACCGGGGAGCTGTTTTTT. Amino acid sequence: CASSPPGGTPLPGDTGELFF.